This T cell receptor (beta chain) is drawn from a study of blood T cell repertoires in COVID-19. Study in general: In each case, the material was cDNA or gDNA derived from T cells, B-cell-depleted T cells, or PBMCs.

The table came from immunoSEQ multiplex PCR; TCRdb's copy has only in-frame clones and leaves some out. Altogether 15,000 or so clones are present, 85% to 90% being singletons, with the ten largest covering 30% to 35%. Germline lookup yields CDR1 SGDLS and CDR2 YYNGEE. V dropped 0 bases and J dropped 2; count of bases not matched to a gene: 1. There are 14 residues in the CDR3. This receptor was obtained from a woman aged 80 or older with COVID-19, enrolled during active disease. This chain connects TRBV9 to TRBJ1-2, with 7 bases fitting TRBD1. Sequencing used peripheral blood. The CDR3 nucleotides are TGTGCCAGCAGCGTAGGGACAGGAAACTATGGCTACACCTTC. Protein: CASSVGTGNYGYTF. Full variable domain (outside the CDR3, taken from reference TRBV9 and TRBJ1-2): DSGVTQTPKHLITATGQRVTLRCSPRSGDLSVYWYQQSLDQGLQFLIQYYNGEERAKGNILERFSAQQFPDLHSELNLSSLELGDSALYFCASSVGTGNYGYTFGSGTRLTVV.